This T cell receptor (beta chain) originates from a study of spatial heterogeneity in lung cancer. Study-wide context: Detected sequences consistently included more beta-chain ones than alpha-chain ones. Raw sequencing reads included, on average, more than 9.5 appearances of each unique TCR and UMI combination.

Study-wide findings and caveats: Blood contained ubiquitous expanded tumor TCRs more at resection than at follow-up.

TCRdb reanalysed the 5' RACE reads using MiXCR and keeps one entry per CDR3 protein. The repertoire holds roughly 100,000 distinct CDR3 sequences, with roughly 10% as singletons. Noted time point: sample taken at primary tumor resection. From tumor, nontumor lung or frozen PBMC, whole RNA was taken unsorted for sequencing. The donor population consisted of some 70 patients with untreated, early-stage non-small cell lung cancer. Trimming at V came to 5 bases and at J to 5 bases, leaving 7 bases not matched to a gene. The CDR3 is made up of 14 amino acids. Germline CDR1 SEHNR, CDR2 FQNEAQ (reference sequence). This clonotype appeared many times. Its target is not known.

The gene calls are TRBV7-9 and TRBJ1-2; 8 bases map to TRBD1. The TCR was taken from a male donor with early-stage non-small cell lung cancer. The sample in question was PBMCs, obtained at surgery. The CDR3 is CASSTSTGVYGYTF. The CDR3 nucleotides are TGTGCCAGCAGCACCTCGACAGGGGTATATGGCTACACCTTC.